The entry below describes one T cell receptor beta chain. Its specific antigen is unknown. Base qualities are not recorded, but no much larger clone differs from it by a single base. The data stem from a study of persistence of HIV-infected CD4 T cells (TCRdb year 2020). About the full investigation: Participants had been on suppressive ART for a median of around 8 years. The TCR cluster analysis across participants included 8 or 9 participants for CMV and more than five participants for Gag. Apart from a couple of participants who underwent leukapheresis at a single time point, peripheral blood samples of up to roughly 180 mL were collected from participants at multiple time points. The clonality of all cells in each sorted population was assessed by TCRbeta sequencing, whereas the clonality of infected cells was assessed by proviral sequencing. Anti-CD3/anti-CD28 stimulation activated a higher proportion of cells, with a lower memory fraction, than antigen stimulation. CMV- and HIV-1 Gag-responding CD4+ T cells were isolated from ART-treated individuals so that antigen-driven clonal expansion of HIV-1-infected cells could be examined.

According to the study, the label for this sample's treatment or condition signals: suppressive antiretroviral therapy. As a nonspecific positive control representing the CD4+ T cell repertoire, cells were stimulated with anti-CD3/anti-CD28 magnetic beads. Sorting of responding CD4+ T cells was based on upregulation of both CD40 ligand and CD69. Participants were HIV-1-infected adults who started suppressive ART during chronic infection. Participants had undetectable plasma HIV-1 RNA below 50 copies/mL for at least 4 years. To be included, participants needed a CD4+ T cell count above 400 cells/uL and a positive CMV serology. Before stimulation, PBMCs were isolated using density centrifugation and depleted of CD8+ T cells. For less than 20 hours, the CD8-depleted PBMCs were stimulated with anti-CD28/CD49d costimulation, a CD40-blocking antibody, and enfuvirtide to prevent new infections. Sorting was done on either a Beckman Coulter MoFlo Legacy or an XDP sorter, and propidium iodide was used to exclude dead cells. Genomic DNA was extracted with the QIAamp DNA Mini Kit for samples above one million cells, otherwise with the Quick-DNA Microprep Kit.

Paper-wide results and their limitations: Antigen-responding cells were enriched for degenerate expanded CDR3beta sequences, which suggests convergent selection of CD4+ responses to CMV and Gag. Bulk TCR analyses could not be limited to the rare CMV-responding cells that actually contained HIV-1 proviruses. TCR oligoclonality correlated with proviral oligoclonality within the same sorted populations. Only a small number of individuals took part in the study, and only a limited range of antigens was tested. Significantly lower TCRbeta richness was observed in CMV- and Gag-responding cells than in anti-CD3/anti-CD28-responding cells, and higher oligoclonality was observed in CMV-responding cells than in CD3/CD28-stimulated and Gag-responding cells.

The immunoSEQ hsTCRB assay version 4 in survey mode was used to sequence TCRbeta repertoires from genomic DNA. For TCRbeta sequencing, genomic DNA was diluted to 8 to 10 ng/uL, with up to 1 ug used per sample. As for how the authors treated the data: TCRbeta data were analyzed in ImmunoSeq Analyzer 3.0, with diversity computed on productive nucleotide rearrangements. Using the Immunarch R package, lower-bound TCR diversity was estimated with the improved Chao index and clonality was estimated with the Gini coefficient. Nucleotide rearrangements that differed but encoded the same CDR3beta amino acid sequence were counted as separate clonotypes. TCRbeta sequences significantly enriched in antigen-responding cells relative to anti-CD3/anti-CD28-activated cells were identified by differential abundance analysis. Using predicted peptide-MHC specificity as the basis, GLIPH2 grouped TCRs into clusters, both for each participant individually and for the merged data sets that combined participants. TCRdb carries this immuneACCESS record with in-frame sequences only. Its versions omit some clonotypes, under half of them owing to an unresolved V gene in the studies checked, with the rest unexplained. The DNA was the basis for D and trimming; V, J and clone size are from that table. For this sample the table gives around 40,000 clones, of which about 87% were detected only once. Approximately 0.45% of the sample is held by the ten biggest clonotypes.

From its cysteine to its phenylalanine, the CDR3 spans 12 amino acids. The CDR3 DNA has 36 bases and is translated from base 1. Taken from the germline V gene, the CDR1 and CDR2 loops are SGHAT and FQNNGV. V and J lose 4 bases and 5 bases, and a span of 8 bases separates them. This sequence uses TRBV11-2 and TRBJ2-5; the D segment is perhaps TRBD1 or TRBD2, each sharing 5 matched bases. The sequenced sample was CD4+ T cells sorted from PBMCs after 18-hour stimulation, obtained from a patient who received antiretroviral therapy. This specimen's cell subset or site label, interpreted: CD40L+CD69+ CD4 T cells responding to anti-CD3/anti-CD28 beads, representing the overall repertoire. This clonotype was sampled from an adult woman with HIV who was CMV-seropositive. The CDR3 region reads CASSSRGETQYF. Here is the DNA: TGTGCCAGCAGCTCCCGGGGCGAGACCCAGTACTTC.